These 30 T cell receptor beta chains share one sample of origin, sequenced in a study of technical replicates of blood from several donors. The table came from immunoSEQ multiplex PCR; TCRdb's copy has only in-frame clones and leaves some out. The sample has 76,000 or so clones; 90% to 95% are singletons. Sequenced input: T cells isolated from PBMCs. Every receptor here comes from a human donor in good health.

The chain has TRBV19 and TRBJ1-2; 7 bases line up with TRBD1. From germline, CDR1 is LNHDA and CDR2 SQIVND (reference sequence). The ends lost 10 bases at V and 3 bases at J; junction bases unmatched: 14. CDR3 length equals 15 residues. The CDR3 sequence: CATTDRAKPHYGYTF. CDR3 coding DNA: TGTGCCACTACCGACAGGGCAAAACCTCACTATGGCTACACCTTC. The entire variable domain, with the rest obtained from reference TRBV19 and TRBJ1-2, is as follows: DGGITQSPKYLFRKEGQNVTLSCEQNLNHDAMYWYRQDPGQGLRLIYYSQIVNDFQKGDIAEGYSVSREKKESFPLTVTSAQKNPTAFYLCATTDRAKPHYGYTFGSGTRLTVV.

The chain couples TRBV5-1 to TRBJ1-4; D gene unclear. The ends were cut back, 5 bases at V and 13 bases at J, with 15 bases in the middle. Germline values: CDR1 SGHRS, CDR2 YFSETQ. The CDR3 runs to 12 residues. The CDR3 region is CASSNERGALFF. The CDR3 DNA sequence: TGCGCCAGCAGTAACGAGAGAGGCGCACTGTTTTTT.

This clone is a singleton in its sample. V and J are TRBV11-2 and TRBJ2-5, with unresolved D. CDR1 SGHAT and CDR2 FQNNGV come from the germline V gene. The CDR3 is 11 amino acids. V was clipped by 2 bases and J by 5 bases, with 3 bases between them. The CDR3 here is CASSLLETQYF. CDR3 bases: TGTGCCAGCAGCTTACTGGAGACCCAGTACTTC.

The V and J genes are TRBV7-9 and TRBJ2-7; 11 bases are a match to TRBD2. V dropped 5 bases and J dropped 4; count of bases not matched to a gene: 4. From germline, CDR1 is SEHNR and CDR2 FQNEAQ (reference sequence). The CDR3 covers 14 residues. The CDR3 loop is CASSRTSGGYEQYF. In DNA, the CDR3 is TGTGCCAGCAGCCGAACTAGCGGGGGTTACGAGCAGTACTTC.

This chain links TRBV14 with TRBJ1-2, with D uncertain. This CDR3 contains 14 residues. Germline CDR1 SGHDN, CDR2 FVKESK. Deletions cut 1 base from V and 7 bases from J, with 13 bases between. The CDR3 spells CASSQVGGLGGYTF. CDR3 nucleotide sequence: TGTGCCAGCAGCCAAGTTGGAGGGTTGGGTGGCTACACCTTC. The full variable domain, with the rest looked up from reference TRBV14 and TRBJ1-2, is EAGVTQFPSHSVIEKGQTVTLRCDPISGHDNLYWYRRVMGKEIKFLLHFVKESKQDESGMPNNRFLAERTGGTYSTLKVQPAELEDSGVYFCASSQVGGLGGYTFGSGTRLTVV.

The chain carries TRBV7-9 and TRBJ2-3; no clear D gene. CDR3 size: 16 residues. Trimming cost V 6 bases and J 4 bases, with 20 bases left between them. The germline V gene has CDR1 SEHNR and CDR2 FQNEAQ (reference sequence). CDR3 loop: CASRPLSSWSADTQYF. The CDR3 DNA sequence: TGTGCCAGCAGACCACTCTCTAGTTGGTCCGCAGATACGCAGTATTTT. The variable domain in full, completed from reference TRBV7-9 and TRBJ2-3, reads DTGVSQNPRHKITKRGQNVTFRCDPISEHNRLYWYRQTLGQGPEFLTYFQNEAQLEKSRLLSDRFSAERPKGSFSTLEIQRTEQGDSAMYLCASRPLSSWSADTQYFGPGTRLTVL.

The chain has TRBV5-1 and TRBJ1-6; the D is unclear. Germline V gene data show CDR1 as SGHRS and CDR2 as YFSETQ. The CDR3 runs 15 residues. V shed 7 bases and J shed 0 bases, with 11 bases lying between them. The CDR3 DNA reads TGCGCCAGCTCCCGGGCGGGCTCCTATAATTCACCCCTCCACTTT. Translation: CASSRAGSYNSPLHF.

The genes are TRBV27 and TRBJ1-2, with D hard to call. V dropped 5 bases and J dropped 11 bases, with 21 bases sitting between them. The germline V gene has CDR1 MNHEY and CDR2 SMNVEV (reference sequence). CDR3 length: 14 residues. In DNA, the CDR3 is TGTGCCAGCAGTCCCGACCTCGGGATGCGGTGGTACACCTTC. Its translation: CASSPDLGMRWYTF.

The chain uses TRBV5-1 and TRBJ2-7; D remains ambiguous. Trimming shortened V by 0 bases and J by 3 bases, and 7 bases separated the two germline ends. The CDR3 is 13 amino acids. From germline, CDR1 is SGHRS and CDR2 YFSETQ. CDR3 region: CASSLDGRYEQYF. The CDR3, as DNA: TGCGCCAGCAGCTTGGACGGTCGCTACGAGCAGTACTTC.

The V and J genes are TRBV10-1 and TRBJ2-1; the D gene is possibly TRBD1 (5 bases). The CDR3 is 12 amino acids. The V gene's germline CDR1 is WNHNN and CDR2 SYGVQD (reference sequence). V was clipped by 6 bases and J by 8 bases, with 11 bases between them. As DNA, the CDR3 is TGCGCCAGCAGGGGGTTAGGGGATGAGCAGTTCTTC. Protein product: CASRGLGDEQFF.

A single count supports this clone. In DNA form, the CDR3 reads TGTGCCAGCAGTTTACCAGGCGGAGGCGAGCACTATGGCTACACCTTC. Its protein product is CASSLPGGGEHYGYTF. The chain joins TRBV27 to TRBJ1-2; D is undetermined. The V gene lost 2 bases and the J gene lost 3 bases, with 16 bases spanning the gap. The CDR3 length is 16 residues. In germline, CDR1 is MNHEY, CDR2 SMNVEV (reference sequence).

The genes are TRBV7-9 and TRBJ1-3; no definite D call. The CDR3 sequence is 16 residues long. CDR1 is SEHNR, CDR2 FQNEAQ, per germline (reference sequence). Trimming shortened V by 6 bases and J by 1 base, and 16 bases separated the two germline ends. The CDR3 region is CASRGWRSLSGNTIYF. As DNA, the CDR3 is TGTGCCAGCAGGGGTTGGCGGAGTTTATCTGGAAACACCATATATTTT.

This chain connects TRBV19 to TRBJ2-1, with D unresolved. CDR1 and CDR2 from the germline V gene are LNHDA and SQIVND (reference sequence). The CDR3 sequence is 13 residues long. V gave up 4 bases and J gave up 6 bases, with 10 bases separating them. The CDR3 nucleotides read TGTGCCAGTAGTACTCTGGCATCCAATGAGCAGTTCTTC. Translated: CASSTLASNEQFF.

The chain couples TRBV7-6 to TRBJ2-2; the D gene is possibly TRBD2 (5 bases). Germline values: CDR1 SGHVS, CDR2 FNYEAQ. V was pared by 2 bases and J by 5 bases, with 9 bases between. The CDR3 is 14 residues long. The CDR3 reads CASSLYSGTGELFF. As DNA, the CDR3 is TGTGCCAGCAGCTTATATTCGGGGACCGGGGAGCTGTTTTTT.

The chain recombines TRBV4-1 with TRBJ2-3; no clear D gene. This CDR3 is 17 amino acids long. The V end was cut by 0 bases, the J end by 5 bases, with 18 bases between. The V gene's germline CDR1 is MGHRA and CDR2 YSYEKL. CDR3 nucleotide sequence: TGCGCCAGCAGCCAAGACCTTCCGGGTCTCCCGGGAGATACGCAGTATTTT. This encodes CASSQDLPGLPGDTQYF.

The chain joins TRBV5-1 to TRBJ2-2, with 9 nucleotides matching TRBD2. The V gene's germline CDR1 is SGHRS and CDR2 YFSETQ. The CDR3 totals 17 residues. V lost 4 bases and J lost 6; bases outside the gene matches: 13. The CDR3 DNA reads as TGCGCCAGCAGCGCAAGCTCAGGCGGGAGGGCCGCCGGGGAGCTGTTTTTT. Its protein is CASSASSGGRAAGELFF.

The chain employs TRBV4-1 and TRBJ1-2; maybe TRBD1 (5 bases). CDR3 length: 13 residues. V lost 1 base and J 7 bases, leaving 10 bases between the germline ends. CDR1 is MGHRA, CDR2 YSYEKL, per germline. The CDR3 protein is CASSQGGGVGYTF. In DNA, the CDR3 is TGCGCCAGCAGCCAAGGGGGGGGTGTTGGCTACACCTTC.

This chain uses TRBV15 with TRBJ2-3, with 9 positions matching TRBD2. This CDR3 comprises 17 residues. Germline lookup yields CDR1 LNHNV and CDR2 YYDKDF (reference sequence). Germline trimming cut 3 bases from V and 0 bases from J; bases unmatched to any gene: 7. This CDR3 is CATSRGKTSGSTDTQYF. CDR3 sequence (DNA): TGTGCCACCAGCAGGGGAAAGACTAGCGGTAGCACAGATACGCAGTATTTT.

As concerns this clone: A junction boundary mismatches the germline segment, possibly from a read error. This sequence joins TRBV5-6 and TRBJ1-6; D remains unclear. This CDR3 contains 14 residues. The V gene's germline CDR1 is SGHDT and CDR2 YYEEEE. CDR3 sequence: CASSLDGDKSPLHF. The CDR3 DNA reads TGTGCCAGCAGCTTGGACGGGGATAAGTCACCCCTCCACTTT.

V and J are TRBV5-1 and TRBJ1-2; 7 bases agree with TRBD1. J gave up 4 bases and V 0 bases, and 6 bases lay outside the gene matches. The germline V gene encodes CDR1 SGHRS and CDR2 YFSETQ. CDR3 length: 15 residues. CDR3 sequence reads: CASSLEPGQRYGYTF. Here the CDR3 DNA reads TGCGCCAGCAGCTTGGAACCGGGACAGCGCTATGGCTACACCTTC.

This chain connects TRBV5-4 to TRBJ2-1, with D tentatively TRBD1 (6 bases). The CDR3 totals 16 residues. The V and J ends lost 2 bases and 0 bases respectively, with 12 bases between them. Germline CDR1 is SGHNT and CDR2 is YYREEE (reference sequence). The CDR3 sequence: CASSLIWGHSYNEQFF. CDR3 coding DNA: TGTGCCAGCAGCTTAATTTGGGGGCACTCCTACAATGAGCAGTTCTTC.

This chain connects TRBV7-9 to TRBJ2-3; the match to TRBD2 covers 11 bases. The trim removed 1 base at V and 4 bases at J, leaving 4 bases unmatched. The CDR3 sequence is 16 residues long. Germline V lookup: CDR1 SEHNR, CDR2 FQNEAQ (reference sequence). CDR3 DNA: TGTGCCAGCAGCTTAGGTCCTAGCGGGGGGTCAGATACGCAGTATTTT. This gives the protein CASSLGPSGGSDTQYF.

This clone was recorded once. This chain connects TRBV19 to TRBJ2-5, with TRBD1 identical over 10 bases. Looked up from germline, CDR1 is LNHDA and CDR2 is SQIVND (reference sequence). This CDR3 spans 14 amino acids. V was clipped by 10 bases and J by 3 bases; unmatched bases: 8. CDR3 coding DNA: TGTGCCACAATAAAGGGGACAGGGGAAGAGACCCAGTACTTC. Amino acid sequence: CATIKGTGEETQYF.

This rearrangement joins TRBV19 to TRBJ1-2, with D possibly being TRBD1 (6 bases). This CDR3 has 18 residues. CDR1 and CDR2 (germline): LNHDA, SQIVND (reference sequence). The germline V and J ends were trimmed by 3 bases and 8 bases, with 28 bases remaining between them. CDR3 nucleotide sequence: TGTGCCAGTAGTATGATGATCGTGGGGGCAGTCTTTTCGGGGGGCTACACCTTC. Amino acids: CASSMMIVGAVFSGGYTF.

V gene TRBV27 combines with J gene TRBJ1-2, with 9 bases fitting TRBD1. With 4 bases clipped from V and 8 bases from J, the junction kept 14 bases outside the gene matches. The CDR3 consists of 16 residues. CDR1 and CDR2 from the germline V gene are MNHEY and SMNVEV (reference sequence). The CDR3: CASSSMYRGLSYGYTF. The CDR3 DNA reads as TGTGCCAGCAGTTCAATGTACAGGGGGCTGTCCTACGGCTACACCTTC.

V is TRBV7-8 and J is TRBJ2-7; 8 bases map to TRBD2. The germline CDR1 and CDR2 sequences are SGHVS and FQNEAQ. V lost 3 bases, J lost 6 bases, and 16 bases stayed unmatched. There are 17 residues in the CDR3. CDR3 residues: CASSFGRGGLAGPEQYF. CDR3 in DNA: TGTGCCAGCAGCTTCGGGAGGGGTGGGCTAGCGGGCCCCGAGCAGTACTTC.

This chain connects TRBV6-1 to TRBJ2-3; tentative D call: TRBD2 (6 bases). The CDR3 runs 14 residues. Trimming shortened V by 4 bases and J by 4 bases, and 12 bases separated the two germline ends. Germline lookup yields CDR1 MNHNS and CDR2 SASEGT. The CDR3 nucleotides are TGTGCCAGCAGTGTCGGGACTTCGGCAGATACGCAGTATTTT. Translation: CASSVGTSADTQYF.

The V and J genes are TRBV27 and TRBJ2-2; 8 nucleotides agree with TRBD2. The germline CDR1 and CDR2 sequences are MNHEY and SMNVEV (reference sequence). V shed 11 bases and J 6 bases; nucleotides not matched to a gene: 8. The CDR3 runs 13 residues. This chain's CDR3 is CAVRGGEAGELFF. For the CDR3, the DNA is TGTGCCGTTCGGGGGGGTGAGGCCGGGGAGCTGTTTTTT.

V usage is TRBV6-5 and J usage is TRBJ2-7; the D gene is possibly TRBD2 (6 bases). V dropped 0 bases and J dropped 6 bases, with 15 bases sitting between them. Germline CDR1 and CDR2: MNHEY and SVGAGI. This CDR3 contains 15 residues. Here the CDR3 DNA reads TGTGCCAGCAGTTACTCGCAGGAGTGGGAGGCCGAGCAGTACTTC. It is translated as CASSYSQEWEAEQYF.

The J gene is TRBJ2-7, the V gene TRBV19, with 8 bases aligning to TRBD2. V shed 7 bases, J shed 2 bases, and the junction held 10 bases outside the gene matches. The CDR3 totals 15 residues. Germline V gene lookup returns CDR1 LNHDA and CDR2 SQIVND (reference sequence). In DNA form, the CDR3 reads TGTGCCAGTACGGCGGCGGGGGGTAGGGCCTACGAGCAGTACTTC. The encoded protein is CASTAAGGRAYEQYF.